This record concerns one T cell receptor (beta chain) sequence. This record belongs to a study of T cell changes during pregnancy in multiple sclerosis. Some clones are missing from TCRdb's copy, which holds only in-frame ones; the method was immunoSEQ multiplex PCR. Of fewer than 25,000 clones in the sample, roughly nine tenths are singletons; the top ten hold 0.6% to 0.7%. The CDR3 loop spans 19 amino acids. Per the germline V gene, CDR1 is SGHTA and CDR2 is FQGNSA. V shed 1 base and J shed 0 bases, with 21 bases lying between them. The receptor's source is a female donor in good health, enrolled as a control in a pregnancy study. The rearrangement links TRBV7-2 to TRBJ1-2, with D possibly matching TRBD1 (5 bases). Sequenced material: CD4+ T cells from peripheral blood mononuclear cells, taken in the third trimester of pregnancy. In DNA, the CDR3 is TGTGCCAGCAGCTTAGGAAGGTTTGGGACTGAAATTTCTAACTATGGCTACACCTTC. This gives the protein CASSLGRFGTEISNYGYTF.